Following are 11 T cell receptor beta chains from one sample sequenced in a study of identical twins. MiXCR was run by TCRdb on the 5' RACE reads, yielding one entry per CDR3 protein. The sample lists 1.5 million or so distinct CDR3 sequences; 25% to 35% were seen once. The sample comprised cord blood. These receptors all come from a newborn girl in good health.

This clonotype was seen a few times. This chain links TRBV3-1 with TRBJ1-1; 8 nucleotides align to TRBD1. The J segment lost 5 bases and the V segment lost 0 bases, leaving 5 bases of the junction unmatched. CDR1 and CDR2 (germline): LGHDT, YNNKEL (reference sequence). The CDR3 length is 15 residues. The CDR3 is CASSQEDRVWTEAFF. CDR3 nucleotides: TGTGCCAGCAGCCAAGAGGACAGGGTGTGGACTGAAGCTTTCTTT. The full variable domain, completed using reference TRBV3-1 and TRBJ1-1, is DTAVSQTPKYLVTQMGNDKSIKCEQNLGHDTMYWYKQDSKKFLKIMFSYNNKELIINETVPNRFSPKSPDKAHLNLHINSLELGDSAVYFCASSQEDRVWTEAFFGQGTRLTVV.

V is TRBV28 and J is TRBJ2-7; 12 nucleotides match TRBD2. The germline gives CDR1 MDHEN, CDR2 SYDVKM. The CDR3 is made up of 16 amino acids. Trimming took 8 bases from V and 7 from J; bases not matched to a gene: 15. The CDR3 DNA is TGTGCCAGCCTAATGCCGACTAGCGGGAGATCGGGTGAGCAGTACTTC. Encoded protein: CASLMPTSGRSGEQYF. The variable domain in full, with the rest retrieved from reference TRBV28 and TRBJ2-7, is DVKVTQSSRYLVKRTGEKVFLECVQDMDHENMFWYRQDPGLGLRLIYFSYDVKMKEKGDIPEGYSVSREKKERFSLILESASTNQTSMYLCASLMPTSGRSGEQYFGPGTRLTVT.

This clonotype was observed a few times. CDR3: CASSIIDRGRGQPQHF. The CDR3 DNA sequence: TGTGCCAGTAGTATAATCGACAGGGGGCGCGGGCAGCCCCAGCATTTT. This sequence joins TRBV19 and TRBJ1-5, with 10 bases identical to TRBD1. Trimming at V came to 2 bases and at J to 7 bases, leaving 8 bases not matched to a gene. Germline CDR1 reads LNHDA; CDR2 reads SQIVND (reference sequence). CDR3 length: 16 amino acids.

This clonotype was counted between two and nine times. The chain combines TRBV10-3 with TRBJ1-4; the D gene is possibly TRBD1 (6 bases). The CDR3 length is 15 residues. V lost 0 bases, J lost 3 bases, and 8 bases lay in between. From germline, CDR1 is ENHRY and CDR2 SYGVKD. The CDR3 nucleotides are TGTGCCATCAGTGAGTCCGACAGGCCTAATGAAAAACTGTTTTTT. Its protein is CAISESDRPNEKLFF.

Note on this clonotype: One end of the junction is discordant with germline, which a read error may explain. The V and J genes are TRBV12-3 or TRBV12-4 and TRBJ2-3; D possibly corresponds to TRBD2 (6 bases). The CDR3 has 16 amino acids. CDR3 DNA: TGTGCCGGCAGCGGGCCTAGCGACTCTAGCACAGATACGCAGTATTTT. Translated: CAGSGPSDSSTDTQYF.

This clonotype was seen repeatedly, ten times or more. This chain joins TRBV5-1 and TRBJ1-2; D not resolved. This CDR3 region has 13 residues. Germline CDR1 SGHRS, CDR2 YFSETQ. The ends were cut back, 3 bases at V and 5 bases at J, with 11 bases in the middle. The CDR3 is CASSSVGRYGYTF. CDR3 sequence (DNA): TGCGCCAGCAGCTCCGTCGGCCGTTATGGCTACACCTTC.

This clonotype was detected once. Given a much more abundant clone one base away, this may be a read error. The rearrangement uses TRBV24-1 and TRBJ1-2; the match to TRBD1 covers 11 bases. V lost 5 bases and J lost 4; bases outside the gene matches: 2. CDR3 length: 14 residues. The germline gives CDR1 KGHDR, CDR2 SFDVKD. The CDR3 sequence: CATSAGTGGYGYTF. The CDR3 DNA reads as TGTGCCACCAGTGCCGGGACAGGGGGCTATGGCTACACCTTC.

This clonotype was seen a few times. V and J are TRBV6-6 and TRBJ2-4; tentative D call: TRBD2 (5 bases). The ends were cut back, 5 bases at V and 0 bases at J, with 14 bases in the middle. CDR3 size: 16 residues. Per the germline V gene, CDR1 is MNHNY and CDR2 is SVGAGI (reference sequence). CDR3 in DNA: TGTGCCAGCAGTCTCTTGCGGACTTTAGCCAAAAACATTCAGTACTTC. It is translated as CASSLLRTLAKNIQYF.

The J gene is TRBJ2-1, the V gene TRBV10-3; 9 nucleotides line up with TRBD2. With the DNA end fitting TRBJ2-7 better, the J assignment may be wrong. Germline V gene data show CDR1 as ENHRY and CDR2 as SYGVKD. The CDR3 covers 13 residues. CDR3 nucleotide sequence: TGTGCCATCAGCCCCGGGACTAGCAATGAGCAGTACTTC. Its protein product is CAISPGTSNEQYF.

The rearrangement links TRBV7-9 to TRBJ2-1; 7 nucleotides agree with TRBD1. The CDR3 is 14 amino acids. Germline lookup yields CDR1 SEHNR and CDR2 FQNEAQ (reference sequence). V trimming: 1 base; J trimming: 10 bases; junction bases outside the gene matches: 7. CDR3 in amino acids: CASSLGDREYEQFF. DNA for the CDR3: TGTGCCAGCAGCTTAGGAGACAGGGAGTACGAGCAGTTCTTC.

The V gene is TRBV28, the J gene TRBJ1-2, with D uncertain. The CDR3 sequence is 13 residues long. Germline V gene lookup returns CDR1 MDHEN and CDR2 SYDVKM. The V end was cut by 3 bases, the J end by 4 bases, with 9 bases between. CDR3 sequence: CASSLGELYGYTF. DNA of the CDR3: TGTGCCAGCAGTTTGGGTGAACTCTATGGCTACACCTTC.